The clone carrying this T cell receptor beta chain was seen once. Its specificity is unknown. V gave up 5 bases and J gave up 3 bases; unmatched junction bases: 5. Germline V gives CDR1 SEHNR, CDR2 FQNEAQ (reference sequence). This CDR3 contains 14 residues. This sample is drawn from a study of cytomegalovirus exposure and HLA in healthy donors. Produced via immunoSEQ multiplex PCR; TCRdb's table is partial and in-frame only. The sample lists about 84,000 clones; approximately 91% were seen once. Overall study results and limits: Specificity of a few CMV-associated chains for CMV antigens was verified in vitro.

The origin of this receptor is a man in his thirties or forties in good health and CMV-seronegative. The specimen sequenced was PBMCs. The genes are TRBV7-9 and TRBJ2-5, with 8 bases fitting TRBD2. CDR3 amino acids: CASSPVGGEETQYF. The DNA of the CDR3 is TGTGCCAGCAGCCCCGTCGGGGGGGAAGAGACCCAGTACTTC. The whole variable domain, filled in from reference TRBV7-9 and TRBJ2-5, reads DTGVSQNPRHKITKRGQNVTFRCDPISEHNRLYWYRQTLGQGPEFLTYFQNEAQLEKSRLLSDRFSAERPKGSFSTLEIQRTEQGDSAMYLCASSPVGGEETQYFGPGTRLLVL.